This T cell receptor beta chain was sequenced for a study of Graves' ophthalmopathy and Graves' hyperthyroidism. For the study at large: Before any treatment, peripheral blood was taken at the initial diagnosis.

RNA served as the template for amplifying TCR beta CDR3 regions. The workflow started with a first-round RT-PCR run with HTBI primers and then moved on to a second-round multiplex PCR. One entry per CDR3 protein, called by TCRdb with MiXCR from the multiplex PCR reads. Altogether about 620,000 distinct CDR3 sequences are present, 22% being singletons, with the ten largest covering around 7%. About this clonotype itself: The antigen remains undetermined.

Hyperthyroidism in these 18- to 65-year-old patients was newly diagnosed, lasting under 2 months. This CDR3 spans 15 amino acids. Germline-derived CDR1 and CDR2 are MDHEN and SYDVKM. The V gene lost 4 bases and the J gene lost 4 bases, with 16 bases spanning the gap. Study-wide results and limits: The study's model predicted ophthalmopathy progression at about 64% sensitivity and 72% to 85% specificity. Using a 13-signature model, the authors split ophthalmopathy from stable hyperthyroidism, with approximately 88% sensitivity and 75% to 82% specificity.

This chain joins TRBV28 and TRBJ1-1, with TRBD1 as a possible D gene (5 bases). Sequencing input: peripheral blood. The clonotype comes from a woman aged 18-29 years with stable Graves' hyperthyroidism. Some clones in this sample may be carry-over from other donors' samples. The CDR3, as DNA: TGTGCCAGCAGTTCTCAGACCGGAGGGGCCACTGAAGCTTTCTTT. Protein: CASSSQTGGATEAFF.